The 22 T cell receptor beta chains below all came from one sample that was sequenced in a study of T cell responses to AZD1222 COVID-19 vaccine (dated by TCRdb to the early 2020s). The library was built by means of the immunoSEQ multiplex PCR assay. The table comes from immuneACCESS by way of TCRdb, which keeps in-frame sequences with V and J called. Part of the clones is missing from these tables; in studies checked, under half for an unresolved V gene and the rest for unknown reasons. This sample lists roughly 140,000 clones; just over 90% were detected once. The ten largest clones capture approximately 1.8% of the sample. The time point label on this specimen signifies: baseline before first vaccination. The sample consisted of peripheral blood, taken on day 0 of AZD1222 vaccination. Source of these receptors: an adult in good health.

The V and J genes are TRBV5-4 and TRBJ1-2; possibly TRBD1 for D (5 bases). With 5 bases removed from V and 0 bases from J, the gap between germline ends came to 14 bases. Germline values: CDR1 SGHNT, CDR2 YYREEE (reference sequence). This CDR3 is 15 amino acids long. CDR3 sequence reads: CASSRGEGANYGYTF. CDR3 sequence (DNA): TGTGCCAGCAGTCGGGGGGAGGGAGCTAACTATGGCTACACCTTC.

This sequence joins TRBV7-2 and TRBJ1-2, with TRBD1 matching over 7 bases. Germline V gene lookup returns CDR1 SGHTA and CDR2 FQGNSA. The CDR3 is made up of 15 amino acids. V was clipped by 5 bases and J by 6 bases; unmatched bases: 12. CDR3 sequence reads: CASSTRSQGGNGYTF. CDR3 in DNA: TGTGCCAGCAGCACGAGAAGCCAGGGGGGCAATGGCTACACCTTC.

As DNA, the CDR3 is TGTGCCAGCAGCCCCGAAGCAACAGGGTTGAACTATGGCTACACCTTC. Protein sequence: CASSPEATGLNYGYTF. V and J are TRBV7-8 and TRBJ1-2; possibly TRBD1 for D (6 bases). The CDR3 sequence is 16 residues long. V lost 5 bases and J lost 2, with 18 bases in between. Germline loops: CDR1 SGHVS, CDR2 FQNEAQ.

The chain employs TRBV28 and TRBJ1-2, with 10 bases identical to TRBD1. The V gene end was trimmed by 6 bases and the J gene end by 1 base; junction bases not matched to a gene: 8. This CDR3 region has 16 residues. Germline V gene sequence: CDR1 MDHEN, CDR2 SYDVKM. CDR3 nucleotides: TGTGCCAGCAGGGGGACAGGGGCCTATAATAACTATGGCTACACCTTC. Translating it yields CASRGTGAYNNYGYTF.

J is TRBJ2-6 and V is TRBV7-9, with D possibly TRBD1 on 5 matching bases. CDR1 and CDR2 from the germline V gene are SEHNR and FQNEAQ (reference sequence). This CDR3 is built from 17 residues. The V end was cut by 1 base, the J end by 0 bases, with 10 bases between. The CDR3 reads CASSLGLGDSGANVLTF. Written as DNA, the CDR3 is TGTGCCAGCAGCTTAGGCTTAGGGGACTCTGGGGCCAACGTCCTGACTTTC.

This chain connects TRBV11-2 to TRBJ1-3; no clear D gene. This CDR3 is 17 amino acids long. Per the germline V gene, CDR1 is SGHAT and CDR2 is FQNNGV. The V and J ends lost 2 bases and 1 base respectively, with 15 bases between them. The CDR3 DNA reads TGTGCCAGCAGCTTATCGGCTGGGATTCTTTCTGGAAACACCATATATTTT. It yields the protein CASSLSAGILSGNTIYF.

This clone occurred once. The chain combines TRBV5-1 with TRBJ1-2; maybe TRBD1 (5 bases). The CDR3 spans 13 residues. Trimming shortened V by 0 bases and J by 8 bases, and 11 bases separated the two germline ends. CDR1 and CDR2 from the germline V gene are SGHRS and YFSETQ. In nucleotides, the CDR3 is TGCGCCAGCAGCTTGGGGGGGATGCGAGGCTACACCTTC. Its protein is CASSLGGMRGYTF.

This clone appeared once. The chain couples TRBV5-4 to TRBJ2-1, with D tentatively TRBD1 (5 bases). The V end lost 2 bases, the J end lost 1 base, and 10 bases lay between the germline ends. This CDR3 region has 15 residues. Germline assignment: CDR1 SGHNT and CDR2 YYREEE (reference sequence). CDR3 region: CASSFGPGSYNEQFF. CDR3 coding DNA: TGTGCCAGCAGCTTCGGACCAGGGTCCTACAATGAGCAGTTCTTC.

The chain employs TRBV5-1 and TRBJ1-4; D not certain. In germline, CDR1 is SGHRS, CDR2 YFSETQ. The ends were cut back, 3 bases at V and 4 bases at J, with 7 bases in the middle. The CDR3 is 13 residues long. In DNA form, the CDR3 reads TGCGCCAGCAGCTCCCAAAGTAATGAAAAACTGTTTTTT. It specifies CASSSQSNEKLFF.

This chain uses TRBV7-6 with TRBJ2-1, with 11 bases identical to TRBD2. With 5 bases clipped from V and 6 bases from J, the junction kept 15 bases outside the gene matches. Germline CDR1 reads SGHVS; CDR2 reads FNYEAQ. The CDR3 spans 18 residues. The CDR3 sequence is CASSDPYSGTSGSNEQFF. The CDR3 DNA reads TGTGCCAGCAGCGACCCCTACTCAGGAACTAGCGGGAGCAATGAGCAGTTCTTC.

This clone was seen at least ten times. This chain connects TRBV9 to TRBJ2-1; TRBD2 might be the D (5 bases). Germline loops: CDR1 SGDLS, CDR2 YYNGEE. V was clipped by 3 bases and J by 8 bases, with 12 bases between them. CDR3 length equals 13 residues. The CDR3 nucleotides read TGTGCCAGCAGCGGTTCGGGATACTATGAGCAGTTCTTC. Translation: CASSGSGYYEQFF.

The J gene is TRBJ1-1, the V gene TRBV5-1, with TRBD1 as a possible D gene (6 bases). The germline V gene encodes CDR1 SGHRS and CDR2 YFSETQ. The CDR3 runs to 15 residues. With 5 bases removed from V and 1 base from J, the gap between germline ends came to 15 bases. The CDR3 here is CASRGQTGPNTEAFF. In DNA form, the CDR3 reads TGCGCCAGCAGGGGGCAGACAGGACCGAACACTGAAGCTTTCTTT. The whole variable domain, filled in from reference TRBV5-1 and TRBJ1-1, reads KAGVTQTPRYLIKTRGQQVTLSCSPISGHRSVSWYQQTPGQGLQFLFEYFSETQRNKGNFPGRFSGRQFSNSRSEMNVSTLELGDSALYLCASRGQTGPNTEAFFGQGTRLTVV.

To note about this clone: Other DNA sequences from this sample encode an identical CDR3 as well. This chain's CDR3 is CASSPRTGNTEAFF. The CDR3 DNA reads TGTGCCAGCAGTCCGAGGACAGGGAACACTGAAGCTTTCTTT. The genes are TRBV27 and TRBJ1-1, with 7 bases that match TRBD1. With V trimmed by 5 bases and J by 1 base, 4 bases remained unmatched. CDR1 is MNHEY and CDR2 is SMNVEV in the germline V gene (reference sequence). The CDR3 loop spans 14 amino acids.

This clone was recorded a few times. The J gene is TRBJ1-3, the V gene TRBV5-1; 7 bases are shared with TRBD1. Trimming took 4 bases from V and 2 from J; bases not matched to a gene: 3. Per germline, CDR1 SGHRS and CDR2 YFSETQ. This CDR3 region has 14 residues. The CDR3 here is CASSPTGTGNTIYF. Here the CDR3 DNA reads TGCGCCAGCAGCCCGACAGGGACTGGAAACACCATATATTTT. Based on the CDR3 plus reference TRBV5-1 and TRBJ1-3, the full variable domain is KAGVTQTPRYLIKTRGQQVTLSCSPISGHRSVSWYQQTPGQGLQFLFEYFSETQRNKGNFPGRFSGRQFSNSRSEMNVSTLELGDSALYLCASSPTGTGNTIYFGEGSWLTVV.

CDR3 residues: CASSSRWTNNEQFF. The CDR3 DNA sequence: TGTGCCAGCAGTTCCCGGTGGACCAACAATGAGCAGTTCTTC. The chain couples TRBV27 to TRBJ2-1; D is ambiguous. Deletions cut 4 bases from V and 5 bases from J, with 12 bases between. This CDR3 is built from 14 residues. Germline V CDR1 and CDR2: MNHEY, SMNVEV (reference sequence).

CDR3 sequence reads: CASSLAKAPNEQYF. CDR3 nucleotides: TGTGCCAGCAGCTTAGCTAAGGCTCCCAACGAGCAGTACTTC. The rearrangement joins TRBV13 to TRBJ2-7; D gene unclear. Trimming took 1 base from V and 5 from J, leaving 12 bases between them. The CDR3 contains 14 residues. In germline, CDR1 is PRHDT, CDR2 FYEKMQ (reference sequence).

The chain recombines TRBV28 with TRBJ2-7; possible D gene TRBD2, 6 bases. Germline CDR1 MDHEN, CDR2 SYDVKM. V lost 5 bases and J 3 bases, leaving 14 bases between the germline ends. The CDR3 has 14 residues. The CDR3 sequence is CASSLPGELYEQYF. CDR3 coding DNA: TGTGCCAGCAGTCTCCCGGGGGAGCTCTACGAGCAGTACTTC.

This sequence joins TRBV4-1 and TRBJ2-7; possibly TRBD1 for D (6 bases). With 0 bases removed from V and 3 bases from J, the gap between germline ends came to 12 bases. CDR1 and CDR2 from the germline V gene are MGHRA and YSYEKL. The CDR3 loop spans 15 amino acids. This CDR3 reads CASSQDWSGDYEQYF. The CDR3 DNA reads as TGCGCCAGCAGCCAAGATTGGTCAGGGGACTACGAGCAGTACTTC.

This rearrangement joins TRBV5-4 to TRBJ2-2; D might be TRBD1 (6 bases). The CDR3 loop spans 15 amino acids. V dropped 0 bases and J dropped 1 base, with 7 bases sitting between them. Germline V lookup: CDR1 SGHNT, CDR2 YYREEE (reference sequence). CDR3 residues: CASSLGDKNTGELFF. In DNA, the CDR3 is TGTGCCAGCAGCTTGGGGGACAAGAACACCGGGGAGCTGTTTTTT.

The chain has TRBV14 and TRBJ2-1; D is possibly TRBD2 (6 bases). CDR3 length equals 17 residues. Germline V gene data show CDR1 as SGHDN and CDR2 as FVKESK. The germline V and J ends were trimmed by 4 bases and 3 bases, with 19 bases remaining between them. DNA of the CDR3: TGTGCCAGCAGCCCCAATCGACTAGACCCTTTCTACAATGAGCAGTTCTTC. Translating gives CASSPNRLDPFYNEQFF.

This rearrangement joins TRBV6-1 to TRBJ2-3; the D is unclear. The CDR3 spans 13 residues. Trimming took 3 bases from V and 2 from J, leaving 6 bases between them. Germline V gene sequence: CDR1 MNHNS, CDR2 SASEGT. CDR3 coding DNA: TGTGCCAGCAGTGAGTCGCACACAGATACGCAGTATTTT. It encodes CASSESHTDTQYF.

The chain uses TRBV19 and TRBJ1-5, with 7 bases that match TRBD1. Germline values: CDR1 LNHDA, CDR2 SQIVND (reference sequence). J was trimmed by 3 bases and V by 3 bases; bases with no gene match: 2. The CDR3 length is 14 residues. Here the CDR3 DNA reads TGTGCCAGTAGTATGGGACAGTACAATCAGCCCCAGCATTTT. This gives the protein CASSMGQYNQPQHF.